Listed here are 5 T cell receptor beta chains from one sample, sequenced in a study of T cell responses to AZD1222 COVID-19 vaccine. Measured with immunoSEQ multiplex PCR; TCRdb has only the in-frame clones, and not every one. The table includes around 35,000 clones, 80% to 90% detected once. The sequenced sample was peripheral blood, obtained 28 days after the second AZD1222 dose. Every receptor here comes from an adult who received the AZD1222 COVID-19 vaccine.

J is TRBJ2-4 and V is TRBV10-1; tentatively, D is TRBD1 (6 bases). Trimming shortened V by 6 bases and J by 0 bases, and 9 bases separated the two germline ends. Per the germline V gene, CDR1 is WNHNN and CDR2 is SYGVQD (reference sequence). The CDR3 runs to 14 residues. Written as DNA, the CDR3 is TGCGCCAGCAGCGGACAGCTAGCCAAAAACATTCAGTACTTC. Protein sequence: CASSGQLAKNIQYF.

The rearrangement joins TRBV5-8 to TRBJ2-3; 11 bases map to TRBD2. Losses at the gene ends were 0 bases for V and 1 base for J; bases not matched to a gene: 4. CDR3 size: 17 residues. Germline values: CDR1 SGHTS, CDR2 YDEGEE. CDR3 residues: CASSLASLAGGTDTQYF. Written as DNA, the CDR3 is TGTGCCAGCAGCTTGGCCTCACTAGCGGGGGGCACAGATACGCAGTATTTT.

This clone showed up just once. The CDR3 protein is CASSARGRMQPQHF. As DNA, the CDR3 is TGTGCCAGCAGTGCCAGGGGAAGGATGCAGCCCCAGCATTTT. The chain joins TRBV28 to TRBJ1-5; possible D gene TRBD1, 6 bases. Germline V gene lookup returns CDR1 MDHEN and CDR2 SYDVKM. The CDR3 contains 14 residues. With 5 bases removed from V and 7 bases from J, the gap between germline ends came to 15 bases.

The V and J genes are TRBV12-3 or TRBV12-4 and TRBJ1-2; D not resolved. Trimming took off 8 bases at V and 5 bases at J, with 15 bases between the two ends. The CDR3 runs to 13 residues. The CDR3 DNA follows: TGTGCCAGCTCTAATACAGTTCATTATGGCTACACCTTC. Its protein is CASSNTVHYGYTF.

This sequence joins TRBV6-5 and TRBJ2-7; tentative D call: TRBD2 (7 bases). V dropped 6 bases and J dropped 3 bases, with 18 bases sitting between them. The CDR3 is made up of 15 amino acids. Germline V gene sequence: CDR1 MNHEY, CDR2 SVGAGI. The chain's CDR3 is CASSLGGLTNYEQYF. CDR3 DNA sequence: TGTGCCAGCAGCTTAGGGGGACTAACGAACTACGAGCAGTACTTC.